The entry that follows covers one TCR beta chain sequence. The sample is drawn from a study of OX40 agonist ivuxolimab in advanced cancers. The germline CDR1 and CDR2 sequences are SGHNT and YENEEA. The CDR3 has 13 residues. J gave up 4 bases and V 5 bases, and 4 bases lay outside the gene matches. Clones were read by immunoSEQ multiplex PCR, and TCRdb kept only the in-frame ones, dropping some. The table lists tens of thousands of clones, about 85% of them singletons. The TCR originated in an adult with an advanced solid tumor such as melanoma, head and neck, liver or kidney cancer. The source material was CD4+ or CD8+ T cells sorted from blood, sampled in a trial of the OX40 agonist ivuxolimab. The chain links TRBV11-3 to TRBJ1-1, with 7 bases aligning to TRBD1. This chain's CDR3 is CASSDQGGTEAFF. The CDR3 DNA reads TGTGCCAGCAGCGATCAGGGGGGCACTGAAGCTTTCTTT.